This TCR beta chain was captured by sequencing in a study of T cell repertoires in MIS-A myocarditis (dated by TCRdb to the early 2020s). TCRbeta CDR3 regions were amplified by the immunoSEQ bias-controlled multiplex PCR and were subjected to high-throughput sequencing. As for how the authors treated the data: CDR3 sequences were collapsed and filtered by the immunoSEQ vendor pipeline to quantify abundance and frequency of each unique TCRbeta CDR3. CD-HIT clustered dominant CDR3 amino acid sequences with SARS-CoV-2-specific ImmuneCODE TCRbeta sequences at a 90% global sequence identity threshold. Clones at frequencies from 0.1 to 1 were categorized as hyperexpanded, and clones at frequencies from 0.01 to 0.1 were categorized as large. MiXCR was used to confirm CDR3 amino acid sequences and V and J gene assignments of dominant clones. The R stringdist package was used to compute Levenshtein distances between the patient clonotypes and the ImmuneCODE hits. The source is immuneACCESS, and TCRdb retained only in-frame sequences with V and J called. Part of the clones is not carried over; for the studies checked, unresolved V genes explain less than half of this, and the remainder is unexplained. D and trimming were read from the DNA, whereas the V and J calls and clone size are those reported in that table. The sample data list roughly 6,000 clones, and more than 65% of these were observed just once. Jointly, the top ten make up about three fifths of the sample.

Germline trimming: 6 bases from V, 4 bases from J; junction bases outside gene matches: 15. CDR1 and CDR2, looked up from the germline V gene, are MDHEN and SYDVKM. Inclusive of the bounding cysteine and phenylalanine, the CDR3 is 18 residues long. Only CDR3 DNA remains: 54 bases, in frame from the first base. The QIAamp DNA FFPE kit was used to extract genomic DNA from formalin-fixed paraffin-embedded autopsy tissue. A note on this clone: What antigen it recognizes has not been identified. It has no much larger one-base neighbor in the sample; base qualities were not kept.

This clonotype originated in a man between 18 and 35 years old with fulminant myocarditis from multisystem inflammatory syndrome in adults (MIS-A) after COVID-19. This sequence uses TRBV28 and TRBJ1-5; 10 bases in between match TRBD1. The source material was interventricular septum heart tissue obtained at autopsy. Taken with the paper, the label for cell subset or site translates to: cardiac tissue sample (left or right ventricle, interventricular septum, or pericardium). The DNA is TGTGCCAGCAGCGGACAGGGGGGAGAAACAGGAGCTAATCAGCCCCAGCATTTT. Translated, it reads CASSGQGGETGANQPQHF.